These 4 T cell receptor beta chains were all obtained from the same sample, sequenced in a study of long-term antiretroviral therapy in people with HIV. The authors ran the immunoSEQ assay, v3.0, at survey level. Only in-frame clones appear in the TCRdb table, and some are missing; sequencing was by immunoSEQ multiplex PCR. The data show 20,000 or so clones, 65% to 90% seen once. The sequencing used unsorted PBMCs, collected 0.1 years before starting antiretroviral therapy. Receptors were obtained from a man younger than 35 with HIV.

The chain is built from TRBV18 and TRBJ2-7; the D is unclear. This CDR3 has 16 amino acids. V was trimmed by 2 bases and J by 2 bases, leaving 16 bases between them. Per germline, CDR1 KGHSH and CDR2 LQKENI. CDR3 in DNA: TGTGCCAGCTCACCAGCCGGGCGCCTTAATCCCTACGAGCAGTACTTC. Translation: CASSPAGRLNPYEQYF. The full variable domain, with the rest looked up from reference TRBV18 and TRBJ2-7, is NAGVMQNPRHLVRRRGQEARLRCSPMKGHSHVYWYRQLPEEGLKFMVYLQKENIIDESGMPKERFSAEFPKEGPSILRIQQVVRGDSAAYFCASSPAGRLNPYEQYFGPGTRLTVT.

This clone has just one count. The rearrangement joins TRBV6-6 to TRBJ2-7; unclear D gene. V was cut by 4 bases and J by 0 bases, with 13 bases left in between. Germline loops: CDR1 MNHNY, CDR2 SVGAGI (reference sequence). CDR3 length: 15 residues. The CDR3 here is CASSSGRADSYEQYF. CDR3 sequence (DNA): TGTGCCAGCAGTTCGGGTCGCGCAGACTCCTACGAGCAGTACTTC.

V usage is TRBV2 and J usage is TRBJ2-7; 12 bases are shared with TRBD2. Looked up from germline, CDR1 is SNHLY and CDR2 is FYNNEI. The length of the CDR3 is 15 residues. Germline trimming cut 6 bases from V and 4 bases from J; bases unmatched to any gene: 7. The DNA of the CDR3 is TGTGCCAGCAGGCCATCGACTAGCGGGGGTTACGAGCAGTACTTC. It yields the protein CASRPSTSGGYEQYF.

This clone came up a few times. The chain joins TRBV27 to TRBJ1-5, with D uncertain. This CDR3 has 12 amino acids. Germline assignment: CDR1 MNHEY and CDR2 SMNVEV (reference sequence). Trimming took off 6 bases at V and 6 bases at J, with 9 bases between the two ends. In DNA, the CDR3 is TGTGCCAGCAGGAGCGGAGGTCAGCCCCAGCATTTT. Amino acid sequence: CASRSGGQPQHF.